What follows describes a single T cell receptor beta chain. Its antigen is still unknown. This entry belongs to a study of T cell responses to AZD1222 COVID-19 vaccine. This CDR3 region has 15 residues. Germline CDR1 is SGHAT and CDR2 is FQNNGV. V gave up 6 bases and J gave up 4 bases; unmatched junction bases: 7. Using immunoSEQ multiplex PCR, the repertoire was profiled, and TCRdb retains in-frame clones only, with some absent. The table has about 47,000 clones, under 85% seen once. Study-wide points: Scientists sampled the repertoires only once the peak T cell response had passed. Of the AZD1222 recipients, only five to seven were seropositive at baseline. Donors were largely white British and mainly female; clonal diversity was possibly underestimated.

V is TRBV11-2 and J is TRBJ2-2, with TRBD2 matching 8 bases. The source material was peripheral blood, sampled on day 0 of MenACWY control vaccination. The sequence was collected from an adult in good health. The CDR3 reads CASRKREPVTGELFF. The CDR3 DNA reads as TGTGCCAGCAGAAAGCGGGAGCCGGTCACCGGGGAGCTGTTTTTT.